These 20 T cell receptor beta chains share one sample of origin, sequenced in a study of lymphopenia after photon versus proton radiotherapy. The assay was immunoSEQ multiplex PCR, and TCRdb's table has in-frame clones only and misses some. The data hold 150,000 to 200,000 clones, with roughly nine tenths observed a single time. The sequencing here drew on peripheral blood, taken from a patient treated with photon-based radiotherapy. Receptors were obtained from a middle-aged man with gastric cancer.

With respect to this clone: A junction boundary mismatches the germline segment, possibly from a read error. CDR3 bases: TGTGCCAGTAGCGCCCTGACTAGCGGGGGGACAGATACGCAGTATTTT. Its translation is CASSALTSGGTDTQYF. The chain links TRBV9 to TRBJ2-3; TRBD2 matches at 13 bases. Germline loops: CDR1 SGDLS, CDR2 YYNGEE. The CDR3 is 16 amino acids.

CDR3 amino acids: CASSLGAARQYF. CDR3 in DNA: TGTGCCAGCAGCTTAGGGGCGGCGAGGCAGTACTTC. The J gene is TRBJ2-7, the V gene TRBV7-9; D is uncertain. Trimming took off 1 base at V and 9 bases at J, with 10 bases between the two ends. This CDR3 region has 12 residues. Germline V gene data show CDR1 as SEHNR and CDR2 as FQNEAQ (reference sequence).

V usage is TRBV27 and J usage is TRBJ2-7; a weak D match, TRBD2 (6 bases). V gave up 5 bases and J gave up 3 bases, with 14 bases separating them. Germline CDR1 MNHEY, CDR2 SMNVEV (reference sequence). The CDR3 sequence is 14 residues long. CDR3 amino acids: CASSPYQGGYEQYF. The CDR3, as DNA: TGTGCCAGCAGTCCGTACCAGGGAGGCTACGAGCAGTACTTC.

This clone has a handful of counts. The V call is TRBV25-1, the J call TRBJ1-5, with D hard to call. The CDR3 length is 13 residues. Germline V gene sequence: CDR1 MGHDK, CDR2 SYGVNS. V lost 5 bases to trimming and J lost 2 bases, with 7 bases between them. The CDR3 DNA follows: TGTGCCAGCAGTAACGGGGGCAATCAGCCCCAGCATTTT. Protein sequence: CASSNGGNQPQHF.

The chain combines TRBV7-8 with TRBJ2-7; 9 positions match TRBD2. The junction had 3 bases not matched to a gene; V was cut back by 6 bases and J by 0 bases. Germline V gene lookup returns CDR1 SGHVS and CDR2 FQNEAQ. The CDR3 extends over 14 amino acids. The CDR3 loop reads CASRSGRFSYEQYF. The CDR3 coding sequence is TGTGCCAGCAGGAGCGGGAGGTTCTCCTACGAGCAGTACTTC.

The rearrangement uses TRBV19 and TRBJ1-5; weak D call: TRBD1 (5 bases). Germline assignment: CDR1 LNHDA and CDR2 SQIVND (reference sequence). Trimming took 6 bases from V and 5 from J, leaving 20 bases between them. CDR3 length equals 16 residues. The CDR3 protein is CASRSETGGNYQPQHF. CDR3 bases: TGTGCCAGTAGGTCCGAGACTGGGGGGAATTATCAGCCCCAGCATTTT.

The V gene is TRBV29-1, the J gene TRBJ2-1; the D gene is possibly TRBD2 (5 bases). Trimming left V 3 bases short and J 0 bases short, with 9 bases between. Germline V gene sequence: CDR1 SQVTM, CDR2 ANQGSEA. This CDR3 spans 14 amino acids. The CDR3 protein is CSVDIALSYNEQFF. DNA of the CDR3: TGCAGCGTTGATATAGCGCTCTCCTACAATGAGCAGTTCTTC.

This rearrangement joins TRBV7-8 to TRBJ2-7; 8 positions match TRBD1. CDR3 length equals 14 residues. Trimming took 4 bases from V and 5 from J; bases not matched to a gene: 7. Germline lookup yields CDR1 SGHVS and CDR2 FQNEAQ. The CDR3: CASSSWTGINEQYF. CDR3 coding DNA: TGTGCCAGCAGCTCCTGGACAGGGATAAACGAGCAGTACTTC.

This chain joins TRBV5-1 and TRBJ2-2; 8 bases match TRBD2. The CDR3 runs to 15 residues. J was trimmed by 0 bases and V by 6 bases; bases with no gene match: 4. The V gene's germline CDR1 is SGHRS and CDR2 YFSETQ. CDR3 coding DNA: TGCGCCAGCACCGGGGGGGCCGCGAACACCGGGGAGCTGTTTTTT. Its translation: CASTGGAANTGELFF.

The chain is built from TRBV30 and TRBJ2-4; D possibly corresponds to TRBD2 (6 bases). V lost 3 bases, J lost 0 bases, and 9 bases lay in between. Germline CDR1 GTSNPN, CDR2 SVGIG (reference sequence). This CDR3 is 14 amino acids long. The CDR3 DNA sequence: TGTGCCTGGAGCCCGGGACTAGCCAAAAACATTCAGTACTTC. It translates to CAWSPGLAKNIQYF.

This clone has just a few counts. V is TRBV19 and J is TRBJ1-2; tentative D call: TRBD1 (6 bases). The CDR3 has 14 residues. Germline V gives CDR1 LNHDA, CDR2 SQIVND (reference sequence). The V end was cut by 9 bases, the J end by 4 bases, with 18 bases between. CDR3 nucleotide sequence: TGTGCCAGCGGAAGGGGGGAAATCTCCTATGGCTACACCTTC. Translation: CASGRGEISYGYTF.

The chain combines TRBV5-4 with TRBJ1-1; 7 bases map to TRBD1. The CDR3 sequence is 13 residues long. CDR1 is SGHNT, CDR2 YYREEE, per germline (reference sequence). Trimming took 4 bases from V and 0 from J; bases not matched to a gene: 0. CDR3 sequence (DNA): TGTGCCAGCAGCCAGGGGGTGAACACTGAAGCTTTCTTT. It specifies CASSQGVNTEAFF.

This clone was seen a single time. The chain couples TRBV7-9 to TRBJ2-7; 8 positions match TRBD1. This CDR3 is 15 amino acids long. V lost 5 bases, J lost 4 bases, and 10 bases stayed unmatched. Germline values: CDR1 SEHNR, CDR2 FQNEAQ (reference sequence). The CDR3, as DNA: TGTGCCAGCAGCACATGGGGCCAGGGGGCATACGAGCAGTACTTC. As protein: CASSTWGQGAYEQYF.

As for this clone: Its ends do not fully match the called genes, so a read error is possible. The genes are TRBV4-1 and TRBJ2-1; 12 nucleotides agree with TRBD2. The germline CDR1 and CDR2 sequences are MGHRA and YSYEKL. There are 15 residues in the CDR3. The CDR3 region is CASSLAGGQGNEQFF. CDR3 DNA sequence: TGTGCCAGCAGCCTAGCGGGAGGGCAGGGTAATGAGCAGTTCTTC.

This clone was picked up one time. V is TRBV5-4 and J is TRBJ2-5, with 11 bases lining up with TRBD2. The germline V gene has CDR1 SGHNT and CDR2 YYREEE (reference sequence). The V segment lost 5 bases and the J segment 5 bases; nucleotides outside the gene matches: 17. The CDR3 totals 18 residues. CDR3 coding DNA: TGTGCCAGCAGGCCCGGAGGGTTTAGCGGGAGGGAGTTGGAGACCCAGTACTTC. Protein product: CASRPGGFSGRELETQYF.

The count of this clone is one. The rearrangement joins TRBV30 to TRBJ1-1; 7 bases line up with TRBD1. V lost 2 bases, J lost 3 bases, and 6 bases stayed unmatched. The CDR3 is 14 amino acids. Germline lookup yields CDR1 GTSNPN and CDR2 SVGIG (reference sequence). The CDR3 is CAWSREGADTEAFF. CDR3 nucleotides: TGTGCCTGGAGTCGGGAGGGGGCGGACACTGAAGCTTTCTTT.

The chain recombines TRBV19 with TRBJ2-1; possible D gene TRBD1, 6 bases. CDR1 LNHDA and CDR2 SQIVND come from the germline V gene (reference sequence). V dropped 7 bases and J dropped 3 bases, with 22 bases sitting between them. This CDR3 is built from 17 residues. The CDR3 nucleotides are TGTGCCAGTACCTCCCCGGGTAAGACAGGACGCTACAATGAGCAGTTCTTC. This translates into CASTSPGKTGRYNEQFF. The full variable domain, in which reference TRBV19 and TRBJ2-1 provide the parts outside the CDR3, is DGGITQSPKYLFRKEGQNVTLSCEQNLNHDAMYWYRQDPGQGLRLIYYSQIVNDFQKGDIAEGYSVSREKKESFPLTVTSAQKNPTAFYLCASTSPGKTGRYNEQFFGPGTRLTVL.

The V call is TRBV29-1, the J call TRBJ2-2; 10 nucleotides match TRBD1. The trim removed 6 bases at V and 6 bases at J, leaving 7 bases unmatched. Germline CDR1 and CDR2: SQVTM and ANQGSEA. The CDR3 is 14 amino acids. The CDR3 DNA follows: TGCAGCGTCACCGGGACAGGGGTCCCCGGGGAGCTGTTTTTT. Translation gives CSVTGTGVPGELFF.

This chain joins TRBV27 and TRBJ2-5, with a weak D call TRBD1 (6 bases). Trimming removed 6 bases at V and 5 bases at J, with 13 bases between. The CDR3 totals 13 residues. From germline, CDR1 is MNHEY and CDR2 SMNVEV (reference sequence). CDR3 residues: CASRTTGPETQYF. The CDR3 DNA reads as TGTGCCAGCAGGACTACAGGGCCCGAGACCCAGTACTTC.

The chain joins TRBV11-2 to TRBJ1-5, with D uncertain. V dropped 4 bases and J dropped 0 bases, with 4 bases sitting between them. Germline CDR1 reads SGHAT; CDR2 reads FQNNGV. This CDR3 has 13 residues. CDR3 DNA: TGTGCCAGCAGCTACGATAGCAATCAGCCCCAGCATTTT. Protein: CASSYDSNQPQHF.